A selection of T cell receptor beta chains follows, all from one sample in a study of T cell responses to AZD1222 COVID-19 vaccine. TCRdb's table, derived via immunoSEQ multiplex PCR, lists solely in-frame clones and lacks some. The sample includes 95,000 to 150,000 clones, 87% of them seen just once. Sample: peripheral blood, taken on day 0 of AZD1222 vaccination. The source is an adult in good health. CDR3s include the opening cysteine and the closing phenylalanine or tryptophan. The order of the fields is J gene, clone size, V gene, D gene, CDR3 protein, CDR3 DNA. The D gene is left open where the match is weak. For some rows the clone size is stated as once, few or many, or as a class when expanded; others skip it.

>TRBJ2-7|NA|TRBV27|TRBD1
CASSPQGAVPDEQYF
TGTGCCAGCAGTCCACAGGGGGCTGTACCGGACGAGCAGTACTTC
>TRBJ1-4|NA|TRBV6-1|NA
CASSAGGSRRNEKLFF
TGTGCCAGCAGTGCCGGGGGCTCACGCCGTAATGAAAAACTGTTTTTT
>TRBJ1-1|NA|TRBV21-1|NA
CASSPPTGQKTNTEAFF
TGTGCCAGCAGCCCCCCCACCGGACAGAAGACGAACACTGAAGCTTTCTTT
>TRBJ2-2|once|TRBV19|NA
CASSISGYTGELFF
TGTGCCAGTAGTATATCAGGGTACACCGGGGAGCTGTTTTTT
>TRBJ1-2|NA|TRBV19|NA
CASSIYGGSHYGYTF
TGTGCCAGTAGTATATATGGAGGGTCCCACTATGGCTACACCTTC
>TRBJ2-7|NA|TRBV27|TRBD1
CASSLRDRSYEQYF
TGTGCCAGCAGTTTAAGGGACAGATCCTACGAGCAGTACTTC
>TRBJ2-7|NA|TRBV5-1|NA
CASSLLVDSSYEQYF
TGCGCCAGCAGCTTGCTAGTGGATAGCTCCTACGAGCAGTACTTC
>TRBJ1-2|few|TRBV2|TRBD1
CASSVQGATANYGYTF
TGTGCCAGCAGTGTACAGGGGGCCACAGCTAACTATGGCTACACCTTC
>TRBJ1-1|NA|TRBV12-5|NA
CASGLVRSGNTEAFF
TGTGCTAGTGGTTTGGTACGGAGCGGGAACACTGAAGCTTTCTTT
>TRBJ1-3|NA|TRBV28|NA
CASRGGLGRSGNTIYF
TGTGCCAGCAGGGGGGGGTTGGGCCGCTCTGGAAACACCATATATTTT
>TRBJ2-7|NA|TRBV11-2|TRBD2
CASSSGLAGYEQYF
TGTGCCAGCAGCTCGGGACTAGCGGGATACGAGCAGTACTTC
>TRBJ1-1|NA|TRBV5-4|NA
CASSLPGLENTEAFF
TGTGCCAGCAGCTTACCGGGACTGGAGAACACTGAAGCTTTCTTT
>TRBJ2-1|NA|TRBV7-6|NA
CASSYDSYRTYNEQFF
TGTGCCAGCAGTTATGACTCCTACAGAACTTACAATGAGCAGTTCTTC
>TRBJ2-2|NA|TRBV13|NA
CASSTGVGAYTGELFF
TGTGCCAGCAGCACCGGGGTGGGGGCATACACCGGGGAGCTGTTTTTT
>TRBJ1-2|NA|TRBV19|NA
CASSIGGTYGYTF
TGTGCCAGTAGTATAGGGGGGACCTATGGCTACACCTTC
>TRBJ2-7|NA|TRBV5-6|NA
CASSLDGGDEQYF
TGTGCCAGCAGCCTTGACGGGGGTGACGAGCAGTACTTC
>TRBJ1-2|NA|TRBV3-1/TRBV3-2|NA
CASRSTRGNYGYTF
TGTGCCAGCAGGAGTACCCGCGGGAACTATGGCTACACCTTC
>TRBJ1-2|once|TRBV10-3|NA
CAISDPRQGTQSGYTF
TGTGCCATCAGTGATCCACGCCAGGGGACTCAGAGTGGCTACACCTTC
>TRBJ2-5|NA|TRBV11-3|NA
CASSAREGGPQETQYF
TGTGCCAGCAGCGCCAGGGAAGGGGGACCACAAGAGACCCAGTACTTC
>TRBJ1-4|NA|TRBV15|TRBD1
CATSRVNDRVEKLFF
TGTGCCACCAGCAGAGTTAACGACAGGGTTGAAAAACTGTTTTTT
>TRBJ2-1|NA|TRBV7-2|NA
CASSLAWRGGDEQFF
TGTGCCAGCAGCTTAGCTTGGAGGGGGGGCGATGAGCAGTTCTTC
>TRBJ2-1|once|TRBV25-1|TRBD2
CASSESASGGNEQFF
TGTGCCAGCAGTGAATCGGCTAGCGGGGGCAATGAGCAGTTCTTC
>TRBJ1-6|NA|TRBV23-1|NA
CASSTGEPSSSYNSPLHF
TGCGCCAGCAGTACGGGGGAACCCTCCAGCTCCTATAATTCACCCCTCCACTTT
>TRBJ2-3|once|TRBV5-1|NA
CASSLLGLTDTQYF
TGCGCCAGCAGCTTGCTCGGGCTCACAGATACGCAGTATTTT
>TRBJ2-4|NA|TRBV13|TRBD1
CASSPLRAPGTGGFGKNIQYF
TGTGCCAGCAGCCCCCTCCGGGCCCCCGGGACAGGGGGCTTCGGCAAAAACATTCAGTACTTC
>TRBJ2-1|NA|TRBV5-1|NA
CASSLGNTGSAEQFF
TGCGCCAGCAGCTTGGGGAATACAGGGTCGGCTGAGCAGTTCTTC
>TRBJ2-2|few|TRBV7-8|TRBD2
CASSLRGGYTGELFF
TGTGCCAGCAGCTTGCGGGGAGGGTACACCGGGGAGCTGTTTTTT